This T cell receptor (beta chain) was obtained from a study of vaccination and CD4 T cells after COVID-19. Study details: Between diagnosis and the drawing of post-COVID samples lay a median around 98 days (range 35 to 161).

Treatment described: roughly nine-day PBMC culture with coronavirus spike peptide pools or control peptides (ViraFEST assay). These CD4+ T cells came from roughly 10-day cultures by negative selection. Findings of the study overall: In convalescent patients, a median around 86% of reactive clones appeared only post-vaccination.

Oncomine TCR Beta short-read sequencing was applied to DNA from cultured CD4+ T cells. Genomic DNA extraction was carried out from cultured CD4+ T cells. One entry per CDR3 protein, called by TCRdb with MiXCR from the PCR reads. The sample holds 15,000 to 19,000 distinct CDR3 sequences, around 40% seen once. With respect to this clonotype: Antigen: not known.

The V end was cut by 4 bases, the J end by 4 bases, with 14 bases between. This CDR3 spans 15 amino acids. Germline loops: CDR1 WNHNN, CDR2 SYGVQD (reference sequence). Input material: cultured CD4+ T cells from blood. The receptor was isolated from a human donor with COVID-19. The chain employs TRBV10-1 and TRBJ1-3, with D perhaps matching TRBD1 (5 bases). The CDR3 region has the DNA TGCGCCAGCAGTGCCCCGGGACCAGGAGGAAACACCATATATTTT. It is translated as CASSAPGPGGNTIYF.